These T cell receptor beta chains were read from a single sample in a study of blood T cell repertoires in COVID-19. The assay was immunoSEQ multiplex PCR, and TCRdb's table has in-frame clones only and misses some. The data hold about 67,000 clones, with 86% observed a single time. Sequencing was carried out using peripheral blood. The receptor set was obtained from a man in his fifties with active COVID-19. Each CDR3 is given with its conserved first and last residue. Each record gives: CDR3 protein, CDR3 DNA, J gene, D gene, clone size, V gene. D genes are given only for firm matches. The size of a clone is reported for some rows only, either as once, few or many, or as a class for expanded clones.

CDR3 protein: CATSDPRTLGAGELFF; CDR3 DNA: TGTGCCACCAGTGACCCGAGGACTCTTGGGGCCGGGGAGCTGTTTTTT; J gene: TRBJ2-2; D gene: -; clone size: -; V gene: TRBV24-1
CDR3 protein: CASSLFLAVRQYF; CDR3 DNA: TGCGCCAGCAGCCTCTTTCTGGCGGTAAGGCAGTACTTC; J gene: TRBJ2-7; D gene: -; clone size: -; V gene: TRBV4-3
CDR3 protein: CASSLGDRGNSPLHF; CDR3 DNA: TGCGCCAGCAGCTTGGGGGACAGGGGAAATTCACCCCTCCACTTT; J gene: TRBJ1-6; D gene: TRBD1; clone size: few; V gene: TRBV5-1
CDR3 protein: CASSGGTGGYNSPLHF; CDR3 DNA: TGCGCCAGCAGCGGCGGGACAGGGGGTTATAATTCACCCCTCCACTTT; J gene: TRBJ1-6; D gene: TRBD1; clone size: once; V gene: TRBV5-1
CDR3 protein: CASSTGVNQPQHF; CDR3 DNA: TGTGCCAGCTCTACCGGGGTGAATCAGCCCCAGCATTTT; J gene: TRBJ1-5; D gene: -; clone size: -; V gene: TRBV18
CDR3 protein: CASRAGINSPLHF; CDR3 DNA: TGTGCCAGCAGGGCCGGGATAAATTCACCCCTCCACTTT; J gene: TRBJ1-6; D gene: -; clone size: -; V gene: TRBV6-6
CDR3 protein: CASSPGQYPGYTF; CDR3 DNA: TGTGCCAGTAGTCCAGGACAGTATCCTGGCTACACCTTC; J gene: TRBJ1-2; D gene: -; clone size: few; V gene: TRBV19
CDR3 protein: CASIPTSTDTQYF; CDR3 DNA: TGTGCCAGCATTCCGACTAGCACAGATACGCAGTATTTT; J gene: TRBJ2-3; D gene: -; clone size: -; V gene: TRBV2
CDR3 protein: CASSLGAGGPLEQFF; CDR3 DNA: TGCGCCAGCAGCTTGGGCGCGGGGGGGCCGCTTGAGCAGTTCTTC; J gene: TRBJ2-1; D gene: TRBD2; clone size: -; V gene: TRBV5-1
CDR3 protein: CASSRGRGLAGELIQYF; CDR3 DNA: TGTGCCAGCAGCCGAGGGAGGGGACTAGCGGGGGAATTAATTCAGTACTTC; J gene: TRBJ2-4; D gene: TRBD2; clone size: -; V gene: TRBV6-6
CDR3 protein: CASRSDFYEQYF; CDR3 DNA: TGCGCCAGCAGATCTGACTTCTACGAGCAGTACTTC; J gene: TRBJ2-7; D gene: -; clone size: -; V gene: TRBV5-1
CDR3 protein: CASSEGTGGVPYTF; CDR3 DNA: TGCGCCAGCAGCGAGGGGACAGGGGGCGTACCTTACACCTTC; J gene: TRBJ1-2; D gene: TRBD1; clone size: -; V gene: TRBV5-1
CDR3 protein: CASSVAGVGTGELFF; CDR3 DNA: TGTGCCAGCAGTGTAGCGGGAGTTGGCACCGGGGAGCTGTTTTTT; J gene: TRBJ2-2; D gene: TRBD2; clone size: -; V gene: TRBV6-2/TRBV6-3
CDR3 protein: CASSPRQDQLPDTEAFF; CDR3 DNA: TGTGCCAGCAGCCCCCGACAGGACCAACTTCCCGACACTGAAGCTTTCTTT; J gene: TRBJ1-1; D gene: -; clone size: -; V gene: TRBV21-1
CDR3 protein: CASSSKRETQYF; CDR3 DNA: TGTGCCAGCAGTTCGAAGAGAGAGACCCAGTACTTC; J gene: TRBJ2-5; D gene: -; clone size: -; V gene: TRBV2
CDR3 protein: CASSLRPSGGATYNEQFF; CDR3 DNA: TGTGCCAGCAGCTTACGGCCTAGCGGGGGGGCCACATACAATGAGCAGTTCTTC; J gene: TRBJ2-1; D gene: TRBD2; clone size: once; V gene: TRBV7-2
CDR3 protein: CAWSVGAGDQTQYF; CDR3 DNA: TGTGCCTGGAGTGTTGGGGCAGGGGATCAGACCCAGTACTTC; J gene: TRBJ2-5; D gene: -; clone size: -; V gene: TRBV30
CDR3 protein: CASSRDRPSGANVLTF; CDR3 DNA: TGTGCCAGCAGCCGCGACAGGCCCTCTGGGGCCAACGTCCTGACTTTC; J gene: TRBJ2-6; D gene: -; clone size: -; V gene: TRBV7-2
CDR3 protein: CASHRGQGDTQYF; CDR3 DNA: TGTGCCAGCCACAGGGGGCAAGGAGATACGCAGTATTTT; J gene: TRBJ2-3; D gene: TRBD1; clone size: -; V gene: TRBV18
CDR3 protein: CATLGDRDQPQHF; CDR3 DNA: TGTGCCACCCTAGGGGACAGGGACCAGCCCCAGCATTTT; J gene: TRBJ1-5; D gene: TRBD1; clone size: once; V gene: TRBV24-1
CDR3 protein: CASASDRWSSYEQYF; CDR3 DNA: TGTGCCAGCGCCTCTGACAGATGGAGCTCCTACGAGCAGTACTTC; J gene: TRBJ2-7; D gene: -; clone size: -; V gene: TRBV18
CDR3 protein: CASSLDAFVVIYEQYF; CDR3 DNA: TGTGCCAGCAGCTTGGATGCGTTTGTGGTCATCTACGAGCAGTACTTC; J gene: TRBJ2-7; D gene: -; clone size: -; V gene: TRBV5-5
CDR3 protein: CASSGGAGTYEQYF; CDR3 DNA: TGTGCCAGCTCAGGGGGGGCCGGAACCTACGAGCAGTACTTC; J gene: TRBJ2-7; D gene: -; clone size: -; V gene: TRBV18
CDR3 protein: CASSVAGTRADTQYF; CDR3 DNA: TGTGCCAGCAGCGTAGCTGGGACTCGGGCAGATACGCAGTATTTT; J gene: TRBJ2-3; D gene: -; clone size: few; V gene: TRBV9
CDR3 protein: CASSKSVTGGNQPQHF; CDR3 DNA: TGTGCCAGCAGCAAATCGGTGACAGGGGGCAATCAGCCCCAGCATTTT; J gene: TRBJ1-5; D gene: -; clone size: -; V gene: TRBV21-1
CDR3 protein: CASSVGGWDEQFF; CDR3 DNA: TGTGCCAGCAGCGTAGGAGGGTGGGATGAGCAGTTCTTC; J gene: TRBJ2-1; D gene: -; clone size: -; V gene: TRBV9
CDR3 protein: CASGLGQAYEQYF; CDR3 DNA: TGCGCCAGCGGACTCGGACAGGCCTACGAGCAGTACTTC; J gene: TRBJ2-7; D gene: TRBD1; clone size: -; V gene: TRBV5-1
CDR3 protein: CASSRMQGVNTEAFF; CDR3 DNA: TGTGCCAGCAGTCGTATGCAGGGGGTGAACACTGAAGCTTTCTTT; J gene: TRBJ1-1; D gene: TRBD1; clone size: once; V gene: TRBV6-5
CDR3 protein: CASSIRLAAAYNEQFF; CDR3 DNA: TGTGCCAGTAGTATCCGACTAGCGGCTGCCTACAATGAGCAGTTCTTC; J gene: TRBJ2-1; D gene: TRBD2; clone size: -; V gene: TRBV19
CDR3 protein: CASSYPQGTSNQPQHF; CDR3 DNA: TGTGCCAGCAGTTACCCACAGGGGACTAGCAATCAGCCCCAGCATTTT; J gene: TRBJ1-5; D gene: TRBD1; clone size: few; V gene: TRBV6-6
CDR3 protein: CASSFLAGTYNEQFF; CDR3 DNA: TGTGCCAGCAGCTTCTTAGCGGGGACCTACAATGAGCAGTTCTTC; J gene: TRBJ2-1; D gene: TRBD2; clone size: -; V gene: TRBV7-9
CDR3 protein: CASSLGHPDYNEQFF; CDR3 DNA: TGTGCCAGCAGCCTGGGACACCCTGACTACAATGAGCAGTTCTTC; J gene: TRBJ2-1; D gene: -; clone size: -; V gene: TRBV7-2
CDR3 protein: CASSPPGATEAFF; CDR3 DNA: TGTGCCAGCAGCCCGCCAGGGGCGACTGAAGCTTTCTTT; J gene: TRBJ1-1; D gene: -; clone size: -; V gene: TRBV27
CDR3 protein: CAISESLGTSGYNEQFF; CDR3 DNA: TGTGCCATCAGTGAGTCGTTGGGGACTAGCGGCTACAATGAGCAGTTCTTC; J gene: TRBJ2-1; D gene: TRBD2; clone size: -; V gene: TRBV10-3
CDR3 protein: CASSLRCASGYQETQYF; CDR3 DNA: TGTGCCAGCAGCTTAAGGTGCGCTAGCGGGTACCAAGAGACCCAGTACTTC; J gene: TRBJ2-5; D gene: TRBD2; clone size: -; V gene: TRBV7-3
CDR3 protein: CASSSQINNYGYTF; CDR3 DNA: TGTGCCAGCAGCTCACAGATAAATAACTATGGCTACACCTTC; J gene: TRBJ1-2; D gene: -; clone size: once; V gene: TRBV7-2
CDR3 protein: CASSLRTGLRPVRKADTQYF; CDR3 DNA: TGCGCCAGCAGCTTGCGGACAGGGCTCCGACCGGTGAGGAAAGCGGATACGCAGTATTTT; J gene: TRBJ2-3; D gene: TRBD1; clone size: -; V gene: TRBV5-1
CDR3 protein: CASSLYGTGFYEQYF; CDR3 DNA: TGTGCCAGCAGTTTGTATGGGACAGGGTTCTACGAGCAGTACTTC; J gene: TRBJ2-7; D gene: TRBD1; clone size: few; V gene: TRBV27
CDR3 protein: CSARDSYGYTF; CDR3 DNA: TGCAGTGCTAGGGACAGTTATGGCTACACCTTC; J gene: TRBJ1-2; D gene: -; clone size: -; V gene: TRBV20-1
CDR3 protein: CASSLDRGVQYF; CDR3 DNA: TGTGCCAGCAGCCTGGACAGGGGAGTGCAGTACTTC; J gene: TRBJ2-7; D gene: TRBD1; clone size: once; V gene: TRBV7-2